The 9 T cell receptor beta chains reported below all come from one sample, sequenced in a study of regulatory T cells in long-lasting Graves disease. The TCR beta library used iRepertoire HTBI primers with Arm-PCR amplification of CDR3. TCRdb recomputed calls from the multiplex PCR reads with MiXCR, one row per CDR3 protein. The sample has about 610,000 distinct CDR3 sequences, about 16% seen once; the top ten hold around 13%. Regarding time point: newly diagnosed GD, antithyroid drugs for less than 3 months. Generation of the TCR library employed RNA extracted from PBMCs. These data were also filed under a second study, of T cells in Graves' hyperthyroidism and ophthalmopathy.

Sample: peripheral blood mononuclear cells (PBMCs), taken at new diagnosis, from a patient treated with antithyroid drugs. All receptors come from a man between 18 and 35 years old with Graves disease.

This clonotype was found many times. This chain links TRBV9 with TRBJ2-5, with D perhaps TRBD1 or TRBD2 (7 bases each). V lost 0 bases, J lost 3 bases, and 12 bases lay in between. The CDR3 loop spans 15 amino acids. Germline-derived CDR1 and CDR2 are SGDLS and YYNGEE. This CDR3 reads CASSVGAGGEETQYF. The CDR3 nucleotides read TGTGCCAGCAGCGTAGGTGCAGGGGGGGAAGAGACCCAGTACTTC.

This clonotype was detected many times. This CDR3 reads CASTYRGRTEAFF. CDR3 bases: TGTGCCAGCACTTACAGGGGGCGGACTGAAGCTTTCTTT. J is TRBJ1-1 and V is TRBV28; 9 bases are shared with TRBD1. The CDR3 contains 13 residues. V was pared by 7 bases and J by 5 bases, with 5 bases of the junction left unmatched. Germline V lookup: CDR1 MDHEN, CDR2 SYDVKM.

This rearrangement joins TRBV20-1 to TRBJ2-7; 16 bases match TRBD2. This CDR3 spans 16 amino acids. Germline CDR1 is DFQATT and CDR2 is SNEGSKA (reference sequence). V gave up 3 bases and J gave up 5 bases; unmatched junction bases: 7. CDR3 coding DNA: TGCAGTGCTAGTGGCGGGACTAGCGGGAGGGGAAACGAGCAGTACTTC. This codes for CSASGGTSGRGNEQYF.

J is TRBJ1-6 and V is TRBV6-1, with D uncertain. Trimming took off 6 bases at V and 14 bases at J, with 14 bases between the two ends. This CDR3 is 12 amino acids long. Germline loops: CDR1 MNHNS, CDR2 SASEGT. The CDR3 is CASSHPESTLHF. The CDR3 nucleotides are TGTGCCAGCAGCCACCCCGAGTCTACCCTCCACTTT.

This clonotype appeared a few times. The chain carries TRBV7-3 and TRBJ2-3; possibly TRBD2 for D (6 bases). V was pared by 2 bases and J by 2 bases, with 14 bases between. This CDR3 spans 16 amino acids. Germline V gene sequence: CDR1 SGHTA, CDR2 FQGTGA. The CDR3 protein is CASSLGLASDTDTQYF. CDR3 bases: TGTGCCAGCAGCTTAGGTTTGGCTAGCGACACAGATACGCAGTATTTT.

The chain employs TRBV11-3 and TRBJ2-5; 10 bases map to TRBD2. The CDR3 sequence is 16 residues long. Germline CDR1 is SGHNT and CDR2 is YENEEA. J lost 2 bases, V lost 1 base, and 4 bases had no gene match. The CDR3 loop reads CASSLVTSGMQETQYF. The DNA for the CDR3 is TGTGCCAGCAGCTTAGTTACTAGCGGGATGCAAGAGACCCAGTACTTC.

The CDR3 coding sequence is TGTGCCAGCAGCCGGACCGGCAATGAGCAGTTCTTC. It specifies CASSRTGNEQFF. The rearrangement links TRBV11-2 to TRBJ2-1; D unresolved. CDR3 length: 12 residues. Per the germline V gene, CDR1 is SGHAT and CDR2 is FQNNGV. V lost 5 bases and J 6 bases, leaving 8 bases between the germline ends.

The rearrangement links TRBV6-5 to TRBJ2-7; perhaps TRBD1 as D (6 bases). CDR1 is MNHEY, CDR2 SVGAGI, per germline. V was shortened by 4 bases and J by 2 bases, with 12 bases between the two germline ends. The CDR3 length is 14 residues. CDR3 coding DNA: TGTGCCAGCAGTTCCGCCGACAGGCCCTACGAGCAGTACTTC. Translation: CASSSADRPYEQYF.

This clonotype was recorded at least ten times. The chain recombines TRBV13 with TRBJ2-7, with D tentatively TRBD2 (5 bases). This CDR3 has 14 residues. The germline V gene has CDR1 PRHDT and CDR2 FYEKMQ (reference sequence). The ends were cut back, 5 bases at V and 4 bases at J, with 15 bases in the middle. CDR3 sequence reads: CASSPRLRGYEQYF. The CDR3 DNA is TGTGCCAGCAGCCCACGACTTCGGGGTTACGAGCAGTACTTC.